Listed below are T cell receptor beta chains from one sample, sequenced in a study of blood T cell repertoires in COVID-19. Sequencing used immunoSEQ multiplex PCR; TCRdb keeps in-frame clones, though not all of them. The table lists roughly 24,000 clones, approximately 80% of them singletons. The sequencing sample was made of peripheral blood. The source is a man in his 70s with acute or convalescent COVID-19. The CDR3 runs from the conserved cysteine through the conserved F or W. The D gene is left open where the match is weak. A clone size is listed for some rows: how often the clone was seen (once, few, many), or a class if it is expanded.

clone_size,v_call,d_call,j_call,cdr3_nt,cdr3_aa
-,TRBV19,-,TRBJ1-2,TGTGCCAGTAGTCCACAGTTGCTCTATGGCTACACCTTC,CASSPQLLYGYTF
once,TRBV6-1,-,TRBJ2-7,TGTGCCAGCAGTGAAACAGGCTCCTACGAGCAGTACTTC,CASSETGSYEQYF
-,TRBV6-5,-,TRBJ1-5,TGTGCCAGCAGTTCCCGAGCAGGAGGGGGGGGGCCCCAGCATTTT,CASSSRAGGGGPQHF
-,TRBV24-1,-,TRBJ2-3,TGTGCCATCACAGGCGGTCCCACAGATACGCAGTATTTT,CAITGGPTDTQYF
-,TRBV7-2,TRBD1,TRBJ2-3,TGTGCCAGCAGCTTCGGGACAGCCGATACGCAGTATTTT,CASSFGTADTQYF
-,TRBV30,-,TRBJ1-5,TGTGCCTGGAGTGTAACGGGGGAACAGCCCCAGCATTTT,CAWSVTGEQPQHF
few,TRBV28,-,TRBJ1-2,TGTGCCAGCAGTTTGAACAGAGTCTACACCTTC,CASSLNRVYTF
-,TRBV6-5,-,TRBJ1-2,TGTGCCAGCAGTCTTCCCTCGGAGAGTTATGGCTACACCTTC,CASSLPSESYGYTF
few,TRBV28,TRBD2,TRBJ2-3,TGTGCCAGCGGGACTAGCGGGAACCCAGATACGCAGTATTTT,CASGTSGNPDTQYF
-,TRBV7-2,TRBD1,TRBJ1-2,TGTGCCAGCAGCTTAGCCTTAGGCGGGACAGATGGCTACACCTTC,CASSLALGGTDGYTF
-,TRBV7-2,TRBD1,TRBJ1-4,TGTGCCAGCAGCTTAGCAGGCAGGGGGAGTGAAAAACTGTTTTTT,CASSLAGRGSEKLFF
few,TRBV7-9,TRBD1,TRBJ2-1,TGTGCCAGCAGCTTCCCGGACAGGGGCAATGAGCAGTTCTTC,CASSFPDRGNEQFF
-,TRBV5-6,-,TRBJ1-1,TGTGCCAGCAGCTGGACAGAGAACACTGAAGCTTTCTTT,CASSWTENTEAFF
-,TRBV11-2,-,TRBJ1-3,TGTGCCAGCAGCTTAGGCAGGATGAACACCATATATTTT,CASSLGRMNTIYF
-,TRBV7-2,-,TRBJ1-2,TGTGCCAGCAGCCCAAACCCCCGGGATGGCTACACCTTC,CASSPNPRDGYTF
few,TRBV6-5,TRBD1,TRBJ1-1,TGTGCCAGCAGTCGCCTTGGACAGGGGGCTTTCTTT,CASSRLGQGAFF
-,TRBV4-3,TRBD2,TRBJ2-2,TGCGCCAGCAGCCAAGGCGGGGGGATTAACAGGTACACCGGGGAGCTGTTTTTT,CASSQGGGINRYTGELFF